A single sample gave rise to the 3 T cell receptor beta chains below, sequenced in a study of cytomegalovirus exposure and HLA in healthy donors. PCR used 60 Vbeta primers and 13 Jbeta primers. Assay: immunoSEQ multiplex PCR; the TCRdb copy retains only in-frame clones and omits some. The sample data list around 63,000 clones. Sequenced sample: PBMCs. These receptors came from a woman in her twenties or thirties in good health and CMV-seronegative.

The chain employs TRBV18 and TRBJ2-5, with a tentative D call TRBD2 (5 bases). The germline gives CDR1 KGHSH, CDR2 LQKENI. This CDR3 contains 17 residues. Trimming took off 3 bases at V and 2 bases at J, with 19 bases between the two ends. DNA of the CDR3: TGTGCCAGCTCACCGCCGCGGAGGAGAAGCGGACAAGAGACCCAGTACTTC. Amino acid sequence: CASSPPRRRSGQETQYF.

The chain carries TRBV2 and TRBJ2-7; TRBD1 matches at 8 bases. The V gene end was trimmed by 5 bases and the J gene end by 5 bases; junction bases not matched to a gene: 17. Germline V gene data show CDR1 as SNHLY and CDR2 as FYNNEI. The CDR3 has 17 amino acids. CDR3 DNA: TGTGCCAGCAGTCTAACCCCCGCAAGGACAGGGTCCCACGAGCAGTACTTC. Translating gives CASSLTPARTGSHEQYF.

The V and J genes are TRBV25-1 and TRBJ2-7; D remains unclear. Germline CDR1 is MGHDK and CDR2 is SYGVNS. The CDR3 has 13 amino acids. Trimming took 3 bases from V and 1 from J, leaving 7 bases between them. The CDR3 DNA follows: TGTGCCAGCAGTGACGGTGTTTCCTACGAGCAGTACTTC. Translating it yields CASSDGVSYEQYF.